Presented here are 27 T cell receptor beta chains from one specimen sequenced in a study of beta chain features in type 1 diabetes. The study reverse transcribed the entire isolated RNA, so it sequenced expressed TCRB transcripts. Profiled with immunoSEQ multiplex PCR; TCRdb holds only in-frame clones, not every one. The table lists approximately 730,000 clones, roughly 13% of them singletons. Their target antigens are unknown. General study points: Type 1 diabetes patients showed a moderate but significant shortening of TCRB CDR3s in all four CD4+ subsets.

What was sequenced was naive CD4+ T cells from blood. These receptors were taken from a man younger than 30 with type 1 diabetes.

The V gene is TRBV5-4, the J gene TRBJ1-1, with D uncertain. The CDR3 runs to 13 residues. V lost 1 base, J lost 11 bases, and 15 bases lay in between. Germline V gives CDR1 SGHNT, CDR2 YYREEE (reference sequence). The CDR3 DNA is TGTGCCAGCAGCTTGCGCCACCTCGGTGACGCTTTCTTT. Encoded protein: CASSLRHLGDAFF.

The chain recombines TRBV30 with TRBJ1-1, with a tentative D call TRBD1 (5 bases). V lost 5 bases to trimming and J lost 4 bases, with 8 bases between them. The length of the CDR3 is 11 residues. Per the germline V gene, CDR1 is GTSNPN and CDR2 is SVGIG (reference sequence). CDR3 bases: TGTGCCTGGGGGGCCTTCACTGAAGCTTTCTTT. As protein: CAWGAFTEAFF. Complete variable domain (other parts from reference TRBV30 and TRBJ1-1): SQTIHQWPATLVQPVGSPLSLECTVEGTSNPNLYWYRQAAGRGLQLLFYSVGIGQISSEVPQNLSASRPQDRQFILSSKKLLLSDSGFYLCAWGAFTEAFFGQGTRLTVV.

This clone was detected a few times. Other DNA sequences in the sample encode the same CDR3. The genes are TRBV19 and TRBJ1-1; TRBD1 matches 7 bases. The germline gives CDR1 LNHDA, CDR2 SQIVND (reference sequence). With V trimmed by 6 bases and J by 3 bases, 4 bases remained unmatched. The CDR3 has 13 residues. The CDR3 nucleotides are TGTGCCAGTAGCCTCGACAGGGACACTGAAGCTTTCTTT. Amino acids: CASSLDRDTEAFF.

This rearrangement joins TRBV4-1 to TRBJ2-1; tentatively, D is TRBD1 or TRBD2 (6 bases each). Per the germline V gene, CDR1 is MGHRA and CDR2 is YSYEKL. CDR3 length equals 15 residues. Trimming pared 4 bases from V and 6 bases from J, leaving 16 bases between. The CDR3, as DNA: TGCGCCAGCAGCCTCTCCTTAGGGGGAGGCAATGAGCAGTTCTTC. Protein product: CASSLSLGGGNEQFF.

V gene TRBV27 combines with J gene TRBJ2-1, with D unresolved. The CDR3 is 14 amino acids. Trimming took off 5 bases at V and 5 bases at J, with 13 bases between the two ends. Germline CDR1 MNHEY, CDR2 SMNVEV (reference sequence). The CDR3 sequence is CASSRFPYNNEQFF. The CDR3, as DNA: TGTGCCAGCAGTCGATTTCCATACAACAATGAGCAGTTCTTC.

J is TRBJ2-5 and V is TRBV7-2; D not resolved. The germline V gene encodes CDR1 SGHTA and CDR2 FQGNSA. The length of the CDR3 is 13 residues. V was shortened by 1 base and J by 5 bases, with 8 bases between the two germline ends. CDR3 nucleotides: TGTGCCAGCAGCTTAGGCTTGAAGGAGACCCAGTACTTC. Its protein product is CASSLGLKETQYF.

This chain joins TRBV2 and TRBJ2-5; D not certain. The CDR3 has 11 residues. CDR1 and CDR2 from the germline V gene are SNHLY and FYNNEI. Trimming pared 6 bases from V and 3 bases from J, leaving 5 bases between. The CDR3 DNA is TGTGCCAGCAGGGGCGAAGAGACCCAGTACTTC. This translates into CASRGEETQYF.

V gene TRBV6-5 combines with J gene TRBJ1-6, with D hard to call. Germline V lookup: CDR1 MNHEY, CDR2 SVGAGI. The CDR3 extends over 15 amino acids. V was pared by 0 bases and J by 9 bases, with 12 bases between. The CDR3: CASSYSGVLTSPLHF. The CDR3 DNA reads as TGTGCCAGCAGTTACTCTGGGGTCTTGACTTCACCCCTCCACTTT.

This chain uses TRBV29-1 with TRBJ1-1; D is unclear. The CDR3 sequence is 13 residues long. V lost 4 bases and J 1 base, leaving 10 bases between the germline ends. Germline values: CDR1 SQVTM, CDR2 ANQGSEA. The DNA for the CDR3 is TGCAGCGTTGTTATGTCAGGGAACACTGAAGCTTTCTTT. This encodes CSVVMSGNTEAFF.

The rearrangement joins TRBV2 to TRBJ2-1; no reliable D call. V lost 2 bases and J lost 5, with 7 bases in between. This CDR3 has 13 residues. Germline values: CDR1 SNHLY, CDR2 FYNNEI. The DNA of the CDR3 is TGTGCCAGCAGTGAACAGCCTGACAATGAGCAGTTCTTC. This gives the protein CASSEQPDNEQFF.

The chain is built from TRBV7-8 and TRBJ2-7, with 8 bases aligning to TRBD2. The CDR3 spans 14 residues. The V gene's germline CDR1 is SGHVS and CDR2 FQNEAQ. Germline trimming cut 7 bases from V and 1 base from J; bases unmatched to any gene: 6. The CDR3 bases are TGTGCCAGCACCCGGGCTAGCGGGTCCTACGAGCAGTACTTC. Its translation is CASTRASGSYEQYF.

The table lists this clone with a count of one. The CDR3 DNA reads as TGCGCCAGCAGTCTAAATAGCGGGGGGGCCGCAGATACGCAGTATTTT. This codes for CASSLNSGGAADTQYF. This chain connects TRBV4-1 to TRBJ2-3; 11 bases align to TRBD2. V lost 6 bases and J lost 4; bases outside the gene matches: 9. Germline CDR1 reads MGHRA; CDR2 reads YSYEKL. The CDR3 runs 16 residues.

This clone was recorded a few times. The V call is TRBV18, the J call TRBJ1-5; TRBD1 matches at 8 bases. Per germline, CDR1 KGHSH and CDR2 LQKENI. This CDR3 is built from 14 residues. After removal of 3 bases from V and 5 bases from J, the junction contained 3 bases not matched to a gene. CDR3 bases: TGTGCCAGCTCACCTACAGGGGGAGATCAGCCCCAGCATTTT. As protein: CASSPTGGDQPQHF.

This clone was found a few times. The chain uses TRBV29-1 and TRBJ1-2; D uncertain. V lost 0 bases and J 4 bases, leaving 9 bases between the germline ends. Looked up from germline, CDR1 is SQVTM and CDR2 is ANQGSEA. The CDR3 length is 13 residues. The CDR3: CSVEDQTSYGYTF. The DNA of the CDR3 is TGCAGCGTTGAAGATCAGACTTCCTATGGCTACACCTTC.

The table lists this clone with a few counts. V gene TRBV7-9 combines with J gene TRBJ2-3; possibly TRBD1 for D (6 bases). V lost 4 bases to trimming and J lost 9 bases, with 17 bases between them. Germline CDR1 SEHNR, CDR2 FQNEAQ (reference sequence). CDR3 length: 14 amino acids. For the CDR3, the DNA is TGTGCCAGCAGCTCCCTTTGGACAGTTCAGACGCAGTATTTT. Translation: CASSSLWTVQTQYF.

A few counts support this clone. The chain couples TRBV30 to TRBJ2-2; weak D call: TRBD1 (6 bases). The germline V gene encodes CDR1 GTSNPN and CDR2 SVGIG (reference sequence). Deletions cut 3 bases from V and 2 bases from J, with 7 bases between. CDR3 length equals 13 residues. This CDR3 is CAWRQGNTGELFF. DNA of the CDR3: TGTGCCTGGAGACAGGGTAACACCGGGGAGCTGTTTTTT.

This clone was counted a few times. The rearrangement links TRBV18 to TRBJ1-1; D call uncertain. The germline gives CDR1 KGHSH, CDR2 LQKENI. Trimming left V 0 bases short and J 7 bases short, with 6 bases between. This CDR3 spans 12 amino acids. CDR3 sequence reads: CASSPPSGEAFF. CDR3 nucleotides: TGTGCCAGCTCACCACCGTCAGGTGAAGCTTTCTTT.

The CDR3 coding sequence is TGTGCCAGCAGCCCCCCAATTTGGGGAGGCACCGGGGAGCTGTTTTTT. Protein sequence: CASSPPIWGGTGELFF. This rearrangement joins TRBV9 to TRBJ2-2, with D possibly matching TRBD2 (6 bases). CDR3 length: 16 residues. The ends were cut back, 4 bases at V and 4 bases at J, with 17 bases in the middle. CDR1 is SGDLS, CDR2 YYNGEE, per germline.

Only a few counts were recorded for this clone. Other DNA sequences in this sample translate to the same CDR3. The chain employs TRBV5-1 and TRBJ1-5; D is ambiguous. Germline V gene sequence: CDR1 SGHRS, CDR2 YFSETQ. The CDR3 loop spans 14 amino acids. V was pared by 0 bases and J by 6 bases, with 10 bases between. The CDR3 is CASSLVGLGQPQHF. CDR3 DNA: TGCGCCAGCAGCTTGGTAGGGCTGGGTCAGCCCCAGCATTTT. Filled out from reference TRBV5-1 and TRBJ1-5, the complete variable domain reads KAGVTQTPRYLIKTRGQQVTLSCSPISGHRSVSWYQQTPGQGLQFLFEYFSETQRNKGNFPGRFSGRQFSNSRSEMNVSTLELGDSALYLCASSLVGLGQPQHFGDGTRLSIL.

The V gene is TRBV9, the J gene TRBJ2-7, with 8 bases identical to TRBD1. This CDR3 region has 14 residues. From germline, CDR1 is SGDLS and CDR2 YYNGEE. The V and J ends lost 0 bases and 7 bases, in that order; junction bases with no gene match: 6. Here the CDR3 reads CASSVGTGSFEQYF. The CDR3 DNA reads TGTGCCAGCAGCGTAGGGACAGGGTCATTTGAGCAGTACTTC.

The chain has TRBV29-1 and TRBJ2-1, with 8 nucleotides matching TRBD1. Unmatched junction bases numbered 9, after V lost 3 bases and J lost 8 bases. The CDR3 loop spans 14 amino acids. Germline CDR1 is SQVTM and CDR2 is ANQGSEA. CDR3 in amino acids: CSVEDRAVGDEQFF. For the CDR3, the DNA is TGCAGCGTTGAGGACAGGGCGGTAGGGGATGAGCAGTTCTTC.

This chain uses TRBV9 with TRBJ1-6, with a weak D call TRBD1 (5 bases). The CDR3 is 13 amino acids. CDR1 and CDR2 (germline): SGDLS, YYNGEE. Trimming cost V 10 bases and J 8 bases, with 16 bases left between them. CDR3 in DNA: TGTGCCGGAGCCGGGACGGCGGATTCACCCCTCCACTTT. It is translated as CAGAGTADSPLHF. Combining the CDR3 with reference TRBV9 and TRBJ1-6 gives the whole variable domain DSGVTQTPKHLITATGQRVTLRCSPRSGDLSVYWYQQSLDQGLQFLIQYYNGEERAKGNILERFSAQQFPDLHSELNLSSLELGDSALYFCAGAGTADSPLHFGNGTRLTVT.

This clone was seen more than once but under ten times. The genes are TRBV7-9 and TRBJ2-3; 8 bases match TRBD1. With V trimmed by 4 bases and J by 2 bases, 5 bases remained unmatched. The CDR3 has 15 residues. Germline-derived CDR1 and CDR2 are SEHNR and FQNEAQ (reference sequence). CDR3 in amino acids: CASSSTGDLTDTQYF. The CDR3 region has the DNA TGTGCCAGCAGCTCGACAGGGGACCTCACAGATACGCAGTATTTT.

This clone was counted a few times. The rearrangement uses TRBV10-3 and TRBJ2-1; 11 nucleotides agree with TRBD2. This CDR3 is 14 amino acids long. CDR1 is ENHRY and CDR2 is SYGVKD in the germline V gene. V shed 6 bases, J shed 6 bases, and the junction held 4 bases outside the gene matches. CDR3 sequence (DNA): TGTGCCATCAGCCAGACTAGCGGGGTCAATGAGCAGTTCTTC. Translation gives CAISQTSGVNEQFF.

This chain joins TRBV11-1 and TRBJ2-1; 8 bases match TRBD2. The CDR3 extends over 17 amino acids. V lost 5 bases and J lost 5; bases outside the gene matches: 14. CDR1 SGHAT and CDR2 FQDESV come from the germline V gene (reference sequence). The CDR3 DNA sequence: TGTGCCAGCAGCCTTCTTTCTGGCCCGGGAGGGGACAATGAGCAGTTCTTC. This sequence encodes CASSLLSGPGGDNEQFF. Combining the CDR3 with reference TRBV11-1 and TRBJ2-1 gives the whole variable domain EAEVAQSPRYKITEKSQAVAFWCDPISGHATLYWYRQILGQGPELLVQFQDESVVDDSQLPKDRFSAERLKGVDSTLKIQPAELGDSAMYLCASSLLSGPGGDNEQFFGPGTRLTVL.

The V gene is TRBV14, the J gene TRBJ1-1; no clear D. This CDR3 is built from 12 residues. Trimming took off 2 bases at V and 11 bases at J, with 12 bases between the two ends. Germline-derived CDR1 and CDR2 are SGHDN and FVKESK. The CDR3 here is CASSQLGGTAFF. The CDR3, as DNA: TGTGCCAGCAGCCAACTAGGCGGAACGGCTTTCTTT.

This clone was counted between two and nine times. CDR3 in DNA: TGTGCCTGGGGAGGGGGGCCCTACGAGCAGTACTTC. It encodes CAWGGGPYEQYF. The V and J genes are TRBV30 and TRBJ2-7; D tentatively reads TRBD1 or TRBD2 (6 bases each). Trimming stripped 5 bases from V and 2 bases from J, with 10 bases between. In germline, CDR1 is GTSNPN, CDR2 SVGIG (reference sequence). The CDR3 is made up of 12 amino acids.